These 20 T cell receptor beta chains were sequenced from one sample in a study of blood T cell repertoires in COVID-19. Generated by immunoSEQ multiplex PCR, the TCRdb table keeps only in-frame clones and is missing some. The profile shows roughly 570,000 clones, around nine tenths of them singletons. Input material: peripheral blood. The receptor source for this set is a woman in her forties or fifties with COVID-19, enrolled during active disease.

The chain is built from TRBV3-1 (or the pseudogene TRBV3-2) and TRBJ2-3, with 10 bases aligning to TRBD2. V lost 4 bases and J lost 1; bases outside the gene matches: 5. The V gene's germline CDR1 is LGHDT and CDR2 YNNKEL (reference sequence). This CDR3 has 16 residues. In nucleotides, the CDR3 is TGTGCCAGCAGCCTCAGCGGGGGGGGCGGCACAGATACGCAGTATTTT. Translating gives CASSLSGGGGTDTQYF.

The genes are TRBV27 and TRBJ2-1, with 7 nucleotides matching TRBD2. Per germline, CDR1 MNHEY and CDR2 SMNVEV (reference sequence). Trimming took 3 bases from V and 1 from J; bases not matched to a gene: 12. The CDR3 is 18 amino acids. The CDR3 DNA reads TGTGCCAGCAGTTTTCCGGCTAGCGGTAAAGATTCCTACAATGAGCAGTTCTTC. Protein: CASSFPASGKDSYNEQFF.

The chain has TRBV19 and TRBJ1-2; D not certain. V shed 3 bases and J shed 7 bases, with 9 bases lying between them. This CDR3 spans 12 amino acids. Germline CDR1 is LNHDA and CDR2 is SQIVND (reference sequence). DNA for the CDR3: TGTGCCAGTAGTATGGAAGGGAGTGGCTACACCTTC. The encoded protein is CASSMEGSGYTF.

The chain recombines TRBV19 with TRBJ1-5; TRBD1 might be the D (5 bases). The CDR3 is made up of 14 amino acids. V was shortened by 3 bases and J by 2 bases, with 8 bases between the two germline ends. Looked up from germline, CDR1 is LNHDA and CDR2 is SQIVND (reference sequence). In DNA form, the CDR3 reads TGTGCCAGTAGTATCACCAGGGGCAATCAGCCCCAGCATTTT. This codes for CASSITRGNQPQHF.

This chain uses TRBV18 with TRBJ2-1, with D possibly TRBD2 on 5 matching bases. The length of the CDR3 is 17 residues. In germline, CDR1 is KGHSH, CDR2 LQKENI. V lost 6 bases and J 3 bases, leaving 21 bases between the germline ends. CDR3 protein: CASSPGLGVTIYNEQFF. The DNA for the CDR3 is TGTGCCAGCTCTCCTGGACTCGGAGTTACAATCTACAATGAGCAGTTCTTC.

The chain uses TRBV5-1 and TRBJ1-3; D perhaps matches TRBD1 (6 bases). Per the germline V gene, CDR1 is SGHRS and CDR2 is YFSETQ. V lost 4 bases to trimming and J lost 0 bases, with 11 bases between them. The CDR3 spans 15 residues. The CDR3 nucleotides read TGCGCCAGCAGCCCCCAGGGGATCTCTGGAAACACCATATATTTT. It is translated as CASSPQGISGNTIYF.

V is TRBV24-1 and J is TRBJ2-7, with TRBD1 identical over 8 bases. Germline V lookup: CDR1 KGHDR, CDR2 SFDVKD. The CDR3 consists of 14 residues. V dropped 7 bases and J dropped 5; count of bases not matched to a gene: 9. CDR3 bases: TGTGCCACCAGCGACAGGACAGGGTCCCACGAGCAGTACTTC. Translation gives CATSDRTGSHEQYF.

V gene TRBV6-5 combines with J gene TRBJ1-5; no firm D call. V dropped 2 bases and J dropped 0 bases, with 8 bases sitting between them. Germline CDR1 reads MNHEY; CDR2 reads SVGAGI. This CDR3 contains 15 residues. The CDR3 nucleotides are TGTGCCAGCAGTTACCTCCGGGATAGCAATCAGCCCCAGCATTTT. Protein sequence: CASSYLRDSNQPQHF.

The chain's CDR3 is CASSPDLGLGSPLHF. In DNA form, the CDR3 reads TGTGCCAGCTCACCCGACTTGGGTTTGGGTTCACCCCTCCACTTT. This chain joins TRBV18 and TRBJ1-6, with D hard to call. The ends were cut back, 3 bases at V and 9 bases at J, with 15 bases in the middle. The CDR3 has 15 amino acids. Germline V gives CDR1 KGHSH, CDR2 LQKENI.

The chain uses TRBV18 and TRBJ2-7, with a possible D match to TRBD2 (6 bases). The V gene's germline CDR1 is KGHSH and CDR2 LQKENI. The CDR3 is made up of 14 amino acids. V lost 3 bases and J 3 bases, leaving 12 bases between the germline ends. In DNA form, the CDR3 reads TGTGCCAGCTCACCCCGGGACGGGGGCTACGAGCAGTACTTC. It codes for CASSPRDGGYEQYF.

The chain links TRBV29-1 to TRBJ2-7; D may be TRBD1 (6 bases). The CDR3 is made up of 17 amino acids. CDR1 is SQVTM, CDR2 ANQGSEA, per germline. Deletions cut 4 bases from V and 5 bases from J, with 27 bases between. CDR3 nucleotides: TGCAGCGTTGTCCCCTCAGGGGTATCAACACGAGATCACGAGCAGTACTTC. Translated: CSVVPSGVSTRDHEQYF.

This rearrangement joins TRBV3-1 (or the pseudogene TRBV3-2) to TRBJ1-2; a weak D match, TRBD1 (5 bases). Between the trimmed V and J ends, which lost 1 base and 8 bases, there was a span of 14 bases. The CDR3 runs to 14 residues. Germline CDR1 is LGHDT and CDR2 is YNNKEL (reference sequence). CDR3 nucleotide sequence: TGTGCCAGCAGCCAAGGCCAAGGGGAGGGAGGCTACACCTTC. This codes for CASSQGQGEGGYTF.

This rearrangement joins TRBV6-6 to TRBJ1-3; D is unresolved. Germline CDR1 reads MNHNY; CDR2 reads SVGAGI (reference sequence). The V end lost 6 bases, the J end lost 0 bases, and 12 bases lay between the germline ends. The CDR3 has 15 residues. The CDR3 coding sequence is TGTGCCAGCAGGTTGCCGGGATCCTCTGGAAACACCATATATTTT. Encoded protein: CASRLPGSSGNTIYF.

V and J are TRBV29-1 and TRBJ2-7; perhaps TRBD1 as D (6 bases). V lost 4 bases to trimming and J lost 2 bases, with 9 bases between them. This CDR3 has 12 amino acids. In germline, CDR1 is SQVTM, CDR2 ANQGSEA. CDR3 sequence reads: CSVARGTYEQYF. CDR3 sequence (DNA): TGCAGCGTTGCGAGGGGGACCTACGAGCAGTACTTC.

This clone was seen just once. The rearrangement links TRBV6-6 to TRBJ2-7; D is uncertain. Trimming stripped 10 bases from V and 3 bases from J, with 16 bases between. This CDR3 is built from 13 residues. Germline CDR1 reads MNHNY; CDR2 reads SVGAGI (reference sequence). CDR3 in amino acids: CATGALTYYEQYF. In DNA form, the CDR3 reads TGTGCCACCGGAGCACTTACTTACTACGAGCAGTACTTC.

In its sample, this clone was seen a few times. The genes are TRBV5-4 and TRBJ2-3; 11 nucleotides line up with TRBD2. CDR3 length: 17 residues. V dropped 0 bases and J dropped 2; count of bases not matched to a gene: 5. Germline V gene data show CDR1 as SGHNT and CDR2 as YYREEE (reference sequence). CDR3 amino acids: CASSLVASGGNTDTQYF. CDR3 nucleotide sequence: TGTGCCAGCAGCTTGGTGGCTAGCGGGGGGAACACAGATACGCAGTATTTT.

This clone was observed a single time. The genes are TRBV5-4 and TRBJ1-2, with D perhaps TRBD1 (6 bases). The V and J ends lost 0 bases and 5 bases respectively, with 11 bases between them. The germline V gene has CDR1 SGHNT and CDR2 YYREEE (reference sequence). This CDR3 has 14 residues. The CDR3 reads CASSLDGTPYGYTF. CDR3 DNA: TGTGCCAGCAGCTTGGATGGGACACCTTATGGCTACACCTTC.

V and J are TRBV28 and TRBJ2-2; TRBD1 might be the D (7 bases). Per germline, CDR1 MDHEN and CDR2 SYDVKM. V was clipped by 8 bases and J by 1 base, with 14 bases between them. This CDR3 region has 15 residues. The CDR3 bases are TGTGCCAGCCGAGGGGGCGGGAAGAACACCGGGGAGCTGTTTTTT. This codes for CASRGGGKNTGELFF.

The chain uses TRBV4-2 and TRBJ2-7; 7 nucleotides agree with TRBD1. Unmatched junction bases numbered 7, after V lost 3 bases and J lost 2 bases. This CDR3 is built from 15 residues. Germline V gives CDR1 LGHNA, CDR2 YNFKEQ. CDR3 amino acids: CASSHSDRVTYEQYF. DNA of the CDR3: TGTGCCAGCAGCCATTCTGACAGGGTTACCTACGAGCAGTACTTC.

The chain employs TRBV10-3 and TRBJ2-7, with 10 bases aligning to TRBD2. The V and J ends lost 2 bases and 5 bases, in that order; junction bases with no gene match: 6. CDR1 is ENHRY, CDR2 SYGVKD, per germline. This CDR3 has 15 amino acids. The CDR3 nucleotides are TGTGCCATCAGTGAGGGCCCTAGCGGGGGAGACGAGCAGTACTTC. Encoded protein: CAISEGPSGGDEQYF.